This T cell receptor (beta chain) was identified during a study of shared clonotypes between healthy human individuals. The overall study: The plates for each donor numbered three CD4 naive, three CD4 memory, two CD8 naive and one CD8 memory. Study results and limitations: It was anticipated that sequencing depth would influence how many clonotypes donors shared. Around 5% of naive CD4 clonotypes were shared across a handful of donors.

The table came from immunoSEQ multiplex PCR; TCRdb's copy has only in-frame clones and leaves some out. The sample lists roughly 680,000 clones; 55% to 80% were seen once. V shed 2 bases and J shed 0 bases, with 8 bases lying between them. Germline CDR1 reads KGHSH; CDR2 reads LQKENI. CDR3 size: 14 residues. A word on this clone: Its cognate antigen is unknown.

The chain recombines TRBV18 with TRBJ2-7; D remains ambiguous. Sequencing was carried out using memory CD4+ T cells sorted from blood. The sample's subset: CD45RA-negative fraction. This clonotype was sampled from a woman aged 25 to 39 in good health. CDR3 residues: CASSPDSHSYEQYF. CDR3 DNA sequence: TGTGCCAGCTCACCAGACTCCCACTCCTACGAGCAGTACTTC.